These 15 T cell receptor beta chains were sequenced from one sample in a study of blood T cells in healthy people across ages. Using a J-beta primer mix together with a sample-barcoded 5' primer, a second PCR was run for about 6 to 12 cycles. TCRdb ran MiXCR on the 5' RACE reads and lists one entry per CDR3 protein. This table holds approximately 800,000 distinct CDR3 sequences, over 45% found once. Sequenced input: blood. Receptor source: a man younger than 40 in good health.

Regarding this clonotype: A much larger clone differs from this one at a single base, so this may be a read error. The rearrangement links TRBV29-1 to TRBJ2-1; no firm D call. The end of the DNA fits TRBJ2-7 better, so the J call may be wrong. CDR3 length equals 13 residues. CDR1 is SQVTM and CDR2 is ANQGSEA in the germline V gene. CDR3 protein: CSVDTSLYNEQYF. Here the CDR3 DNA reads TGCAGCGTTGATACGAGCTTGTACAATGAGCAGTACTTC.

This rearrangement joins TRBV6-6 to TRBJ1-2, with no clear D. Germline-derived CDR1 and CDR2 are MNHNY and SVGAGI (reference sequence). Trimming pared 5 bases from V and 3 bases from J, leaving 7 bases between. CDR3 size: 12 residues. In DNA, the CDR3 is TGTGCCAGCAGTGATTTGTACTATGGCTACACCTTC. Translating gives CASSDLYYGYTF.

The chain uses TRBV7-9 and TRBJ1-1; no clear D gene. Looked up from germline, CDR1 is SEHNR and CDR2 is FQNEAQ (reference sequence). This CDR3 contains 14 residues. V was trimmed by 5 bases and J by 6 bases, leaving 16 bases between them. CDR3 bases: TGTGCCAGCAGCCGTAAGGCAGCTGGGGCTGAAGCTTTCTTT. Protein product: CASSRKAAGAEAFF. Variable domain in full (rest from reference TRBV7-9 and TRBJ1-1): DTGVSQNPRHKITKRGQNVTFRCDPISEHNRLYWYRQTLGQGPEFLTYFQNEAQLEKSRLLSDRFSAERPKGSFSTLEIQRTEQGDSAMYLCASSRKAAGAEAFFGQGTRLTVV.

The rearrangement joins TRBV7-2 to TRBJ1-1, with D hard to call. The length of the CDR3 is 13 residues. V dropped 6 bases and J dropped 9 bases, with 17 bases sitting between them. Germline lookup yields CDR1 SGHTA and CDR2 FQGNSA. CDR3 amino acids: CASRPYLERKAFF. The CDR3 nucleotides are TGTGCCAGCAGACCCTACTTAGAACGAAAAGCTTTCTTT.

The chain is built from TRBV28 and TRBJ2-5, with 7 positions matching TRBD1. The CDR3 is 14 residues long. The V segment lost 5 bases and the J segment 2 bases; nucleotides outside the gene matches: 5. Germline V gives CDR1 MDHEN, CDR2 SYDVKM. The CDR3, as DNA: TGTGCCAGCAGTAAGCCGGGACAGCAAGAGACCCAGTACTTC. This encodes CASSKPGQQETQYF.

This clonotype has a single count. This rearrangement joins TRBV7-2 to TRBJ2-1; 11 bases map to TRBD2. The germline CDR1 and CDR2 sequences are SGHTA and FQGNSA. V shed 3 bases, J shed 0 bases, and the junction held 4 bases outside the gene matches. CDR3 size: 17 residues. The CDR3 loop reads CASSFTSGSSSYNEQFF. CDR3 coding DNA: TGTGCCAGCAGCTTTACTAGCGGGAGCAGCTCCTACAATGAGCAGTTCTTC.

This clonotype was counted between two and nine times. The CDR3 nucleotides read TGCGCCAGCAGCCAAGTGAGGACAGGGTGGTGGGATGAGCAGTTCTTC. As protein: CASSQVRTGWWDEQFF. The chain is built from TRBV4-3 and TRBJ2-1; TRBD1 aligns across 8 bases. The CDR3 totals 16 residues. The germline gives CDR1 LGHNA, CDR2 YSLEER. Trimming removed 1 base from V and 8 bases from J; junction bases left unmatched: 10.

The genes are TRBV12-3 or TRBV12-4 and TRBJ2-1, with 7 bases matching TRBD2. The CDR3 runs 15 residues. J was trimmed by 4 bases and V by 1 base; bases with no gene match: 4. CDR3 nucleotide sequence: TGTGCCAGCAGTTTAGTCGCTAGCGGATACAATGAGCAGTTCTTC. The encoded protein is CASSLVASGYNEQFF.

This chain joins TRBV28 and TRBJ2-7, with D uncertain. Looked up from germline, CDR1 is MDHEN and CDR2 is SYDVKM. The V and J ends lost 4 bases and 2 bases respectively, with 15 bases between them. The length of the CDR3 is 15 residues. CDR3 nucleotides: TGTGCCAGCAGTTCCCCTCTAACCTGGACCTACGAGCAGTACTTC. It is translated as CASSSPLTWTYEQYF.

The chain employs TRBV20-1 and TRBJ2-4, with D hard to call. The end of the DNA fits TRBJ2-7 better, so the J call may be wrong. Germline V gene data show CDR1 as DFQATT and CDR2 as SNEGSKA (reference sequence). CDR3 length: 14 residues. The CDR3 loop reads CSASSFETAYEQYF. The CDR3 bases are TGCAGTGCTAGTTCCTTCGAGACTGCCTACGAGCAGTACTTC.

This clonotype was detected a few times. V and J are TRBV3-1 and TRBJ1-1; D is ambiguous. The CDR3 is 17 residues long. From germline, CDR1 is LGHDT and CDR2 YNNKEL (reference sequence). V lost 2 bases to trimming and J lost 1 base, with 17 bases between them. The CDR3 DNA follows: TGTGCCAGCAGCCAATTCTTTGGTGGGTACAAGAACACTGAAGCTTTCTTT. Protein sequence: CASSQFFGGYKNTEAFF.

V usage is TRBV27 and J usage is TRBJ2-3; a possible D gene is TRBD2 (6 bases). Trimming left V 5 bases short and J 7 bases short, with 16 bases between. CDR3 length equals 14 residues. Germline values: CDR1 MNHEY, CDR2 SMNVEV (reference sequence). CDR3 nucleotide sequence: TGTGCCAGCAGTCCCGGGAGAGCCGGGAATACGCAGTATTTT. It codes for CASSPGRAGNTQYF.

This clonotype appeared a few times. The chain joins TRBV2 to TRBJ2-7; maybe TRBD2 (5 bases). Between the trimmed V and J ends, which lost 5 bases and 0 bases, there was a span of 11 bases. CDR1 SNHLY and CDR2 FYNNEI come from the germline V gene. The CDR3 consists of 14 residues. CDR3 in amino acids: CASSSLEDSYEQYF. CDR3 coding DNA: TGTGCCAGCAGTTCTTTGGAGGACTCCTACGAGCAGTACTTC.

This clonotype turned up a few times. The CDR3 DNA reads as TGTGCCAGCAGTTTCCTAGAGACCTATGGCTACACCTTC. Protein sequence: CASSFLETYGYTF. The V call is TRBV7-9, the J call TRBJ1-2; no clear D. Per the germline V gene, CDR1 is SEHNR and CDR2 is FQNEAQ (reference sequence). V was pared by 6 bases and J by 4 bases, with 12 bases between. The CDR3 is 13 residues long.

The chain joins TRBV5-1 to TRBJ2-1; 9 bases are shared with TRBD1. The CDR3 sequence is 15 residues long. In germline, CDR1 is SGHRS, CDR2 YFSETQ. Trimming took 7 bases from V and 0 from J; bases not matched to a gene: 5. CDR3: CASRGTGSSYNEQFF. The DNA of the CDR3 is TGCGCCAGCCGCGGGACAGGGAGCTCCTACAATGAGCAGTTCTTC.